This T cell receptor beta chain was identified during a study of T cell repertoires in cytomegalovirus infection (dated by TCRdb to between 2017 and 2020). Regarding the complete study: Recently identified HLA-C-restricted CMV epitopes, whose presentation resists viral immunomodulation, were targeted by peptide stimulations together with well-studied HLA-B-restricted epitopes. The HLA type of each donor mattered for the analysis, because public TCR beta signatures pointed to carriage of CMV infection along with the matching HLA type. Here is what the overall study found, with its caveats: Cumulative frequency of public TCR beta family members discriminated carriers of CMV infection plus the relevant HLA type in this cohort and an independent roughly 350-donor cohort. The ex vivo response was dominated by HLA-C-restricted CMV-specific TCR beta clonotypes, and the single most frequent clonotype in two of eight donors was supplied by these HLA-C-restricted clonotypes.

From its cysteine to its phenylalanine, the CDR3 spans 16 amino acids. The entry retains the CDR3 DNA only, 48 bases that are in frame from base 1. The germline V and J ends show losses of 5 bases and 1 base respectively, and no gene match explains 7 bases of the junction. Via the germline V gene, CDR1 is SGHAT and CDR2 FQNNGV. Reading the label with the study, this specimen's treatment or condition is: in vitro stimulation with specific CMV peptide epitopes to enrich CMV-specific T cells. The run used an Illumina HiSeq 1500. The public reads were reprocessed in TCRdb via fastp at Q25 and MiXCR, keeping in-frame beta chains. CDR3 protein duplicates are merged, each entry listing the most common genes and DNA. Counted in this sample were roughly 500,000 distinct CDR3 sequences; approximately 46% of them appeared once. Jointly, the top ten make up 35% to 50% of the sample. The sample holds a few counts of this clonotype. The target of this receptor is not known. Base qualities are not provided; no much larger clone lies one nucleotide away.

Here the sequenced sample was cultured PBMCs, taken from culture after CMV antigen stimulation. The TCR sequence derives from a human donor in good health (CMV status not recorded). Some clones in this sample may be carry-over from other donors' samples. The chain joins TRBV11-2 to TRBJ2-3; 9 bases in between match TRBD1. The encoded CDR3 is CASSRRQGGGTDTQYF. The bases are TGTGCCAGCAGCAGACGACAGGGGGGAGGCACAGATACGCAGTATTTT.